These T cell receptor beta chains were read from a single sample in a study of molecular identifiers for immune sequencing clone quantification. TCRdb passed the PCR reads through MiXCR, listing each CDR3 protein once. The sample shows around 460,000 distinct CDR3 sequences, over 20% of them seen only once. Sample: naive CD8+ T cells from blood, with Jurkat cell RNA spiked in. These receptor sequences come from a human donor in good health. Some libraries in this study had Jurkat cell RNA spiked in. Each CDR3 is given with its conserved first and last residue. A D gene is named only where the DNA matches it firmly. The size field is filled for only some rows; it gives once, few, many or a size class.

J gene: TRBJ1-5; D gene: NA; clone size: many; V gene: TRBV7-9; CDR3 DNA: TGTGCCAGCAGCTTGGGACTGGATAGCAATCAGCCCCAGCATTTT; CDR3 protein: CASSLGLDSNQPQHF
J gene: TRBJ1-2; D gene: NA; clone size: many; V gene: TRBV28; CDR3 DNA: TGTGCCAGCAGTCTCCCCGGGACCCACTATGGCTACACCTTC; CDR3 protein: CASSLPGTHYGYTF
J gene: TRBJ1-5; D gene: NA; clone size: few; V gene: TRBV4-2; CDR3 DNA: TGTGCCAGCAGCCAAGATCCGGGACTGAGTAGCTATCAGCCCCAGCATTTT; CDR3 protein: CASSQDPGLSSYQPQHF
J gene: TRBJ2-3; D gene: TRBD2; clone size: many; V gene: TRBV24-1; CDR3 DNA: TGTGCCACCAGTGAGTCCGGGACTACAACAGATACGCAGTATTTT; CDR3 protein: CATSESGTTTDTQYF
J gene: TRBJ1-1; D gene: NA; clone size: few; V gene: TRBV6-5; CDR3 DNA: TGTGCCAGCAGTTACTACGGCGACACTGAAGCTTTCTTT; CDR3 protein: CASSYYGDTEAFF
J gene: TRBJ2-7; D gene: NA; clone size: NA; V gene: TRBV6-6; CDR3 DNA: TGTGCCGGCAGTCCGCATCGTACTGGGGAGCAGTACTTC; CDR3 protein: CAGSPHRTGEQYF
J gene: TRBJ2-7; D gene: NA; clone size: many; V gene: TRBV5-1; CDR3 DNA: TGCGCCAGCACCTCAGTTGAACAGGAAACCCCCTACGAGCAGTACTTC; CDR3 protein: CASTSVEQETPYEQYF
J gene: TRBJ2-7; D gene: TRBD2; clone size: many; V gene: TRBV5-4; CDR3 DNA: TGTGCCAGCAGCAATCCCGGGACTAGCTTTTACGAGCAGTACTTC; CDR3 protein: CASSNPGTSFYEQYF
J gene: TRBJ2-3; D gene: TRBD2; clone size: NA; V gene: TRBV12-3/TRBV12-4; CDR3 DNA: TGTGCCAGCAGTTTTGCCCCGGGACTAGCGGTAGATACGCAGTATTTT; CDR3 protein: CASSFAPGLAVDTQYF
J gene: TRBJ1-6; D gene: NA; clone size: many; V gene: TRBV27; CDR3 DNA: TGTGCCAGCAGTTTATCCCCAACTTTGAGCTCCTATAATTCACCCCTCCACTTT; CDR3 protein: CASSLSPTLSSYNSPLHF
J gene: TRBJ1-1; D gene: TRBD1; clone size: NA; V gene: TRBV6-5; CDR3 DNA: TGTGCCAGCAGTTACGACAGGGGGAGGACTGAAGCTTTCTTT; CDR3 protein: CASSYDRGRTEAFF
J gene: TRBJ2-7; D gene: TRBD1; clone size: many; V gene: TRBV28; CDR3 DNA: TGTGCCAGCAGCCACCCCCCGGGACAGCTCACCTACGAGCAGTACTTC; CDR3 protein: CASSHPPGQLTYEQYF
J gene: TRBJ2-1; D gene: TRBD2; clone size: NA; V gene: TRBV7-9; CDR3 DNA: TGTGCCAGCAGACCCGGACTAGCGGGGAGCTCCTACAATGAGCAGTTCTTC; CDR3 protein: CASRPGLAGSSYNEQFF
J gene: TRBJ2-3; D gene: NA; clone size: many; V gene: TRBV6-5; CDR3 DNA: TGTGCCAGCAGGAAAACGCAGTCGTACACAGATACGCAGTATTTT; CDR3 protein: CASRKTQSYTDTQYF
J gene: TRBJ2-2; D gene: NA; clone size: many; V gene: TRBV29-1; CDR3 DNA: TGCAGCGTTGGAGGGAACACCGGGGAGCTGTTTTTT; CDR3 protein: CSVGGNTGELFF
J gene: TRBJ2-7; D gene: TRBD2; clone size: many; V gene: TRBV20-1; CDR3 DNA: TGCAGTGCTAGAGATTGGACTAGCGGCTACGAGCAGTACTTC; CDR3 protein: CSARDWTSGYEQYF
J gene: TRBJ1-2; D gene: TRBD1; clone size: NA; V gene: TRBV2; CDR3 DNA: TGTGCCAGCAGTCAATCCGGGACAGGAACCTATGGCTACACCTTC; CDR3 protein: CASSQSGTGTYGYTF
J gene: TRBJ1-1; D gene: NA; clone size: NA; V gene: TRBV9; CDR3 DNA: TGTGCCAGCAGCGTCCGGGACGCGATGAACACTGAAGCTTTCTTT; CDR3 protein: CASSVRDAMNTEAFF
J gene: TRBJ2-7; D gene: NA; clone size: few; V gene: TRBV27; CDR3 DNA: TGTGCCAGCAGTTTAAGCCCCTCGGGTTTGTACGAGCAGTACTTC; CDR3 protein: CASSLSPSGLYEQYF
J gene: TRBJ2-2; D gene: NA; clone size: NA; V gene: TRBV7-6; CDR3 DNA: TGTGCCAGCAGCTTAGCGGTGGCTAGCACGGGCGGGGAGCTGTTTTTT; CDR3 protein: CASSLAVASTGGELFF
J gene: TRBJ2-3; D gene: TRBD2; clone size: many; V gene: TRBV5-8; CDR3 DNA: TGTGCCAGCAGCTTGGAGGGGCTAGCGGTCACAGATACGCAGTATTTT; CDR3 protein: CASSLEGLAVTDTQYF
J gene: TRBJ2-7; D gene: NA; clone size: NA; V gene: TRBV9; CDR3 DNA: TGTGCCAGCACCGGAGACAGTTCTGCATACGAGCAGTACTTC; CDR3 protein: CASTGDSSAYEQYF
J gene: TRBJ2-7; D gene: NA; clone size: NA; V gene: TRBV3-1; CDR3 DNA: TGTGCCAGCAGCCAAGATCCTCTCCGTGGGGCAGGGGTTGGTGAGCAGTACTTC; CDR3 protein: CASSQDPLRGAGVGEQYF
J gene: TRBJ2-3; D gene: TRBD2; clone size: NA; V gene: TRBV20-1; CDR3 DNA: TGCAGTGCTAGAAGGGGACTAGTGGGAGTGAGGCTGGCAGATACGCAGTATTTT; CDR3 protein: CSARRGLVGVRLADTQYF
J gene: TRBJ2-1; D gene: NA; clone size: NA; V gene: TRBV7-9; CDR3 DNA: TGTGCCAGCAGCTTATTTGACGAATACAATGAGCAGTTCTTC; CDR3 protein: CASSLFDEYNEQFF
J gene: TRBJ2-7; D gene: TRBD2; clone size: many; V gene: TRBV15; CDR3 DNA: TGTGCCACCAGCAGAGATTGGAGCGGGAGCTCAGTGCAGTACTTC; CDR3 protein: CATSRDWSGSSVQYF
J gene: TRBJ2-3; D gene: NA; clone size: NA; V gene: TRBV12-3/TRBV12-4; CDR3 DNA: TGTGCCAGCAGTTTAGTCCGGGGTTCGACAGCTACGCAGTCTTTT; CDR3 protein: CASSLVRGSTATQSF